The next 8 T cell receptor beta chains were all read from a single sample in a study of blood T cell repertoires in COVID-19 (dated by TCRdb to about 2020). Libraries were made using the immunoSEQ multiplex PCR assay. TCRdb provides this immuneACCESS table in a form limited to in-frame rearrangements. Some clones are lacking; in checked studies, under half of them reflect an unresolved V gene, and why the rest are absent is not known. The sample has approximately 37,000 clones on record, 75% to 90% of them singletons. The top ten hold 35% to 50% of the sample. The sample taken for sequencing was peripheral blood. These receptors originate from a man aged 55 to 70 with active or convalescent COVID-19.

The CDR3 reads CASTRGSSGNTIYF. CDR3 in DNA: TGTGCCAGTACCCGGGGTTCCTCGGGAAACACCATATATTTT. The chain uses TRBV19 and TRBJ1-3; no reliable D call. Trimming stripped 7 bases from V and 4 bases from J, with 14 bases between. In germline, CDR1 is LNHDA, CDR2 SQIVND (reference sequence). This CDR3 is built from 14 residues.

This sequence joins TRBV2 and TRBJ1-2; 8 bases map to TRBD1. Looked up from germline, CDR1 is SNHLY and CDR2 is FYNNEI. V shed 2 bases, J shed 4 bases, and the junction held 12 bases outside the gene matches. The CDR3 spans 17 residues. The CDR3 DNA reads as TGTGCCAGCAGTGAAATGGCAGGGGGCTGGGGATTCTATGGCTACACCTTC. The encoded protein is CASSEMAGGWGFYGYTF.

This clone was found once. This chain links TRBV18 with TRBJ2-5; TRBD1 matches at 7 bases. The V and J ends lost 4 bases and 2 bases, in that order; junction bases with no gene match: 4. Germline CDR1 reads KGHSH; CDR2 reads LQKENI. CDR3 length: 14 residues. This CDR3 reads CASSRQGSQETQYF. DNA of the CDR3: TGTGCCAGCTCACGACAGGGCTCTCAAGAGACCCAGTACTTC.

The chain joins TRBV10-1 to TRBJ2-3; 8 bases agree with TRBD1. The CDR3 contains 14 residues. Germline V CDR1 and CDR2: WNHNN, SYGVQD (reference sequence). The ends lost 6 bases at V and 2 bases at J; junction bases unmatched: 4. The chain's CDR3 is CASRGDRYTDTQYF. CDR3 bases: TGCGCCAGCAGGGGGGACAGGTACACAGATACGCAGTATTTT.

The J gene is TRBJ2-3, the V gene TRBV6-6; D is uncertain. The CDR3 loop spans 12 amino acids. Germline lookup yields CDR1 MNHNY and CDR2 SVGAGI (reference sequence). Trimming cost V 3 bases and J 2 bases, with 3 bases left between them. CDR3 nucleotides: TGTGCCAGCAGTTATCTCACAGATACGCAGTATTTT. It specifies CASSYLTDTQYF.

This clone was seen only a few times. The V and J genes are TRBV10-3 and TRBJ1-6; D is possibly TRBD1 (6 bases). The germline gives CDR1 ENHRY, CDR2 SYGVKD. V was pared by 6 bases and J by 7 bases, with 10 bases between. CDR3 length: 13 amino acids. As DNA, the CDR3 is TGTGCCATCAGAGCACAGGGCAATTCACCCCTCCACTTT. Its translation is CAIRAQGNSPLHF.

This clone was detected a few times. The chain couples TRBV30 to TRBJ1-6; tentatively, D is TRBD1 (6 bases). The germline gives CDR1 GTSNPN, CDR2 SVGIG (reference sequence). This CDR3 is built from 14 residues. Trimming pared 0 bases from V and 10 bases from J, leaving 13 bases between. The CDR3: CAWSVQGSGSPLHF. In nucleotides, the CDR3 is TGTGCCTGGAGTGTACAGGGCTCAGGATCACCCCTCCACTTT.

This clone was seen a few times. The gene calls are TRBV15 and TRBJ1-5, with a possible D match to TRBD1 (6 bases). The V gene lost 6 bases and the J gene lost 5 bases, with 14 bases spanning the gap. Germline assignment: CDR1 LNHNV and CDR2 YYDKDF (reference sequence). This CDR3 spans 14 amino acids. CDR3 nucleotides: TGTGCCACCAGGGACAGCGCGGCGGATCAGCCCCAGCATTTT. It specifies CATRDSAADQPQHF.